This TCR beta chain was found in a study of radiotherapy plus CTLA-4 blockade in lung cancer. Only a few counts were recorded for this clone. TCRdb's table, derived via immunoSEQ multiplex PCR, lists solely in-frame clones and lacks some. The data show 13,000 to 15,000 clones, 55% to 80% seen once. This CDR3 spans 15 amino acids. V shed 3 bases and J shed 5 bases, with 13 bases lying between them. The germline CDR1 and CDR2 sequences are MDHEN and SYDVKM. The chain carries TRBV28 and TRBJ1-4; D is possibly TRBD1 (5 bases). This TCR was sampled from a human donor with non-small cell lung cancer whose response to radiotherapy plus ipilimumab could not be evaluated. This specimen consisted of peripheral blood, obtained from a patient treated with radiotherapy plus ipilimumab. For the CDR3, the DNA is TGTGCCAGCAGTTTGGGAGGGACTTCAAATGAAAAACTGTTTTTT. It translates to CASSLGGTSNEKLFF.